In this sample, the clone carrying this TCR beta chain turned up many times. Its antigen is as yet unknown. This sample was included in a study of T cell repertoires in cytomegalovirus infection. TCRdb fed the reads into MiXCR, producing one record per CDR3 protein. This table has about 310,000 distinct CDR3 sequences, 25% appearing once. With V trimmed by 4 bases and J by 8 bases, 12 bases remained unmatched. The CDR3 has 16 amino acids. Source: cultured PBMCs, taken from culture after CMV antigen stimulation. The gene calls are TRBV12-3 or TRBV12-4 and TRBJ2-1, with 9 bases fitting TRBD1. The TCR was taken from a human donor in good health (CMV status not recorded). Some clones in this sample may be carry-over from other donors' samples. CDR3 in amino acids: CASSSAPGQGLYEQFF. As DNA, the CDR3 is TGTGCCAGCAGTTCAGCCCCGGGACAGGGATTGTATGAGCAGTTCTTC.